This T cell receptor beta chain was captured in a study of shared clonotypes between healthy human individuals. CDR1 SGHAT and CDR2 FQNNGV come from the germline V gene. V lost 0 bases and J lost 6, with 6 bases in between. The CDR3 covers 13 residues. Naive CD8 populations comprised CD45RO-negative cells positively selected for CCR7, excluding terminally differentiated effector memory CD45RA+ cells. Profiling relied on immunoSEQ multiplex PCR, and the TCRdb table lists in-frame clones only, not all of them. The profile shows roughly 850,000 clones, about 96% of them singletons. The source is a man younger than 45 in good health. V usage is TRBV11-2 and J usage is TRBJ1-5, with unresolved D. Specimen: naive CD8+ T cells sorted from blood. The CDR3: CASSLEVGQPQHF. In nucleotides, the CDR3 is TGTGCCAGCAGCTTAGAGGTGGGTCAGCCCCAGCATTTT.